Following are 10 T cell receptor beta chains from one sample sequenced in a study of cytomegalovirus exposure and HLA in healthy donors. Clones were sequenced by immunoSEQ multiplex PCR, and TCRdb holds only the in-frame ones, with some missing. The sample consists of roughly 130,000 clones, about 86% of them appearing once. What was sequenced was PBMCs. All receptors derive from a man aged 18 to 29 in good health and CMV-seronegative.

The chain couples TRBV19 to TRBJ1-1; D gene ambiguous. CDR3 size: 13 residues. Per the germline V gene, CDR1 is LNHDA and CDR2 is SQIVND (reference sequence). Trimming left V 3 bases short and J 4 bases short, with 9 bases between. The CDR3, as DNA: TGTGCCAGTAGTATCCGACAAGTCACTGAAGCTTTCTTT. Translation gives CASSIRQVTEAFF.

This sequence joins TRBV4-3 and TRBJ2-5; 9 bases fit TRBD2. Germline lookup yields CDR1 LGHNA and CDR2 YSLEER. The V segment lost 1 base and the J segment 4 bases; nucleotides outside the gene matches: 7. CDR3 length: 16 residues. In DNA form, the CDR3 reads TGCGCCAGCAGCCAAGCCATTAGCGGGAGCGGAGAGACCCAGTACTTC. Translation gives CASSQAISGSGETQYF.

The DNA for the CDR3 is TGTGCCAGCAGTGCCTCAGGGTTTGGCACCGGGGAGCTGTTTTTT. It specifies CASSASGFGTGELFF. V and J are TRBV6-1 and TRBJ2-2; the D gene is possibly TRBD1 (5 bases). Between the trimmed V and J ends, which lost 4 bases and 4 bases, there was a span of 13 bases. The CDR3 contains 15 residues. Germline V CDR1 and CDR2: MNHNS, SASEGT.

The V and J genes are TRBV18 and TRBJ1-1; 7 bases are a match to TRBD1. Losses at the gene ends were 4 bases for V and 2 bases for J; bases not matched to a gene: 7. The CDR3 consists of 15 residues. Germline V gene sequence: CDR1 KGHSH, CDR2 LQKENI. The CDR3 nucleotides are TGTGCCAGCTCACGGCTACAGGGGCAAAACACTGAAGCTTTCTTT. Translation: CASSRLQGQNTEAFF.

The J gene is TRBJ2-5, the V gene TRBV5-1; the match to TRBD1 covers 8 bases. V lost 3 bases to trimming and J lost 4 bases; unmatched junction nucleotides: 5. The germline gives CDR1 SGHRS, CDR2 YFSETQ. The CDR3 spans 14 residues. CDR3 in DNA: TGCGCCAGCAGCTCCACGGGGACAGGAGAGACCCAGTACTTC. As protein: CASSSTGTGETQYF.

This clone was observed a few times. The gene calls are TRBV30 and TRBJ1-5; D is possibly TRBD1 (5 bases). The V gene's germline CDR1 is GTSNPN and CDR2 SVGIG (reference sequence). The V and J ends lost 5 bases and 4 bases respectively, with 12 bases between them. CDR3 length equals 13 residues. The CDR3 reads CAWGGLRNQPQHF. In DNA, the CDR3 is TGTGCCTGGGGGGGACTACGGAATCAGCCCCAGCATTTT.

The chain has TRBV19 and TRBJ2-7; 10 positions match TRBD1. Losses at the gene ends were 3 bases for V and 1 base for J; bases not matched to a gene: 3. Germline loops: CDR1 LNHDA, CDR2 SQIVND (reference sequence). This CDR3 comprises 15 residues. This chain's CDR3 is CASSIRDRGSYEQYF. The CDR3 bases are TGTGCCAGTAGTATCCGGGACAGGGGTTCCTACGAGCAGTACTTC.

This chain links TRBV7-9 with TRBJ1-5; D remains ambiguous. CDR3 length: 13 residues. V was cut by 3 bases and J by 3 bases, with 6 bases left in between. CDR1 and CDR2 (germline): SEHNR, FQNEAQ (reference sequence). The CDR3 DNA is TGTGCCAGCAGCTTTGCAGACAATCAGCCCCAGCATTTT. Encoded protein: CASSFADNQPQHF.

This clone was recorded only once. In the same sample, other DNA sequences code for this CDR3. This sequence joins TRBV5-1 and TRBJ2-5; 9 bases agree with TRBD2. CDR1 is SGHRS and CDR2 is YFSETQ in the germline V gene. The V segment lost 4 bases and the J segment 3 bases; nucleotides outside the gene matches: 4. There are 14 residues in the CDR3. The CDR3 protein is CASSAGGGEETQYF. The DNA for the CDR3 is TGCGCCAGCAGCGCGGGAGGGGGAGAAGAGACCCAGTACTTC.

This chain connects TRBV19 to TRBJ1-2; 7 bases are a match to TRBD1. Germline V gives CDR1 LNHDA, CDR2 SQIVND (reference sequence). V gave up 5 bases and J gave up 0 bases; unmatched junction bases: 9. The CDR3 is 16 residues long. CDR3 protein: CASSSKSQGPNYGYTF. The CDR3 region has the DNA TGTGCCAGTAGTTCTAAGTCACAGGGGCCTAACTATGGCTACACCTTC.